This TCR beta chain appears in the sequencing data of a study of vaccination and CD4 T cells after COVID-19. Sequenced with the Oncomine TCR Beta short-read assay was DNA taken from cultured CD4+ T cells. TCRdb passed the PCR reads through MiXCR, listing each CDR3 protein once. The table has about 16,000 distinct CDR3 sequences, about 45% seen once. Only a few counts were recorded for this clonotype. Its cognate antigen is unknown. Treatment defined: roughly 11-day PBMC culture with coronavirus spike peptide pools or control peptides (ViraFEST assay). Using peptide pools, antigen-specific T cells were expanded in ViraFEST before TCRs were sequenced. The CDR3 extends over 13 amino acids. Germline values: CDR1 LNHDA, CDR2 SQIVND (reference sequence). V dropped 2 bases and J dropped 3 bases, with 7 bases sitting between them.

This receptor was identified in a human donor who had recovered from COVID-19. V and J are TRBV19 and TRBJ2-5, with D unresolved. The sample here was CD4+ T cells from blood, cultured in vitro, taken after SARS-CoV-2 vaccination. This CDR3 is CASSIMWEETQYF. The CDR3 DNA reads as TGTGCCAGTAGTATAATGTGGGAAGAGACCCAGTACTTC.